The subject of this entry is one T cell receptor beta chain. This clone was detected only once. Its specific antigen is unknown. No much larger clonotype is one base removed from it; base qualities were not supplied. TCRbeta CDR3 regions were amplified from genomic DNA using the immunoSEQ Assay, a bias-controlled multiplex PCR. The study's processing was this. Within the assay, amplification of reference gene primers was used to estimate how many nucleated cells each sample contained. Sequence reads were collapsed and filtered to measure the absolute abundance of every unique TCRbeta CDR3 rearrangement. For each sample, productive Simpson clonality was calculated by taking the square root of Simpson's diversity index across productive rearrangements. TCRdb took over this immuneACCESS table, retaining in-frame rearrangements with V and J assigned. Such tables are incomplete; in checked studies, under half of the missing clones stem from an unresolved V gene, and the remainder is unexplained. From that table come the V and J calls and clone size; the DNA was used to work out D and trimming. The sample profile shows just over 350,000 clones; roughly 87% of them were found once. Of the sample, 3% is held by the ten largest clones.

Enrolling through a virtual design, the prospective study's participants ranged in age from roughly 18 to 89 years and lived across roughly 24 United States geographic areas. Cohort assignment in the prospective study relied on participant-reported clinical history from a screening survey and a study questionnaire. For ImmuneRACE Cohort 3, a participant was defined as recovered based on two consecutive negative NP/OP PCR tests, clearance by a healthcare professional, or resolution of symptoms. In the prospective study, mobile phlebotomists collected whole blood, serum and a nasopharyngeal or oropharyngeal swab from each participant. Over a 2-month period, participants in the prospective study had the option of providing additional blood draws and questionnaires. Before DNA extraction, prospective study blood samples were shipped either frozen or at room temperature. Deletion took 3 bases off V and 4 bases off J, with a span of 12 bases between the germline ends. Taken from cysteine to phenylalanine, the CDR3 has 14 residues. Just CDR3 DNA is preserved here, 42 bases in frame from base 1. Taken from the germline V gene (reference sequence), the CDR1 and CDR2 loops are SEHNR and FQNEAQ.

The data were taken from a study of blood T cell repertoires in COVID-19 (dated by TCRdb to the early 2020s). For context, the study as a whole: Samples covering the acute and convalescent phases of COVID-19 were provided by collaborators in the United States, Italy and Spain. A freely available public database, intended as a resource for researchers studying the immune response to SARS-CoV-2, is where the repertoires were released. The dataset comprised deeply sampled blood TCRbeta repertoires from subjects exposed to, actively infected with, or recovered from COVID-19. Samples were obtained from the ongoing ImmuneRACE study (first 160 participants) and from some 1,200 subjects provided by 6 global collaborators. Where HLA class I and class II types were available, the types were taken from metadata supplied by the sample provider, not from assay-based typing. The material from the prospective study consisted of cDNA or gDNA derived from T cells, B-cell-depleted T cells, or PBMCs. Nearly every sample came with metadata listing a de-identified subject ID, COVID-19 status, age in years and sex. Paper-wide results and their limitations: The quantity of clinical and demographic metadata differed by source and by participant and was supplied without curation.

This clonotype originated in a woman in her 30s who had recovered from COVID-19. What was sequenced was PBMCs or T cells enriched from blood (not recorded which). The chain joins TRBV7-9 to TRBJ1-2, with a tentative D gene TRBD1 over 6 matching bases. CDR3 region: CASSFPGDTYGYTF. The nucleotides read TGTGCCAGCAGCTTCCCCGGGGACACCTATGGCTACACCTTC.